One and the same sample provided the 26 T cell receptor beta chains below, sequenced in a study of cytomegalovirus exposure and HLA in healthy donors. PCR used 60 Vbeta primers and 13 Jbeta primers. TCRdb's table, derived via immunoSEQ multiplex PCR, lists solely in-frame clones and lacks some. The table includes roughly 110,000 clones, about four fifths detected once. Specimen: PBMCs. These receptors were obtained from a man in his thirties or forties in good health and CMV-seropositive.

The chain couples TRBV7-9 to TRBJ2-7, with no clear D. The CDR3 runs 14 residues. Per germline, CDR1 SEHNR and CDR2 FQNEAQ (reference sequence). Trimming shortened V by 1 base and J by 2 bases, and 9 bases separated the two germline ends. DNA for the CDR3: TGTGCCAGCAGCTTAGTAGCCGGAGCCTACGAGCAGTACTTC. Its protein product is CASSLVAGAYEQYF. The variable domain in full, with the rest retrieved from reference TRBV7-9 and TRBJ2-7, is DTGVSQNPRHKITKRGQNVTFRCDPISEHNRLYWYRQTLGQGPEFLTYFQNEAQLEKSRLLSDRFSAERPKGSFSTLEIQRTEQGDSAMYLCASSLVAGAYEQYFGPGTRLTVT.

The chain uses TRBV2 and TRBJ2-2; TRBD1 matches 8 bases. Germline V gene lookup returns CDR1 SNHLY and CDR2 FYNNEI. J lost 2 bases, V lost 7 bases, and 3 bases had no gene match. The length of the CDR3 is 14 residues. Here the CDR3 reads CASKDRVNTGELFF. CDR3 nucleotide sequence: TGTGCCAGCAAGGACAGGGTAAACACCGGGGAGCTGTTTTTT. Combining the CDR3 with reference TRBV2 and TRBJ2-2 gives the whole variable domain EPEVTQTPSHQVTQMGQEVILRCVPISNHLYFYWYRQILGQKVEFLVSFYNNEISEKSEIFDDQFSVERPDGSNFTLKIRSTKLEDSAMYFCASKDRVNTGELFFGEGSRLTVL.

The chain recombines TRBV4-2 with TRBJ2-7, with D tentatively TRBD2 (6 bases). This CDR3 is built from 18 residues. Germline V gene sequence: CDR1 LGHNA, CDR2 YNFKEQ. The germline V and J ends were trimmed by 0 bases and 0 bases, with 18 bases remaining between them. The CDR3 loop reads CASSQDRGSWVSSYEQYF. The CDR3 DNA follows: TGTGCCAGCAGCCAAGATCGGGGGAGTTGGGTGAGCTCCTACGAGCAGTACTTC.

V is TRBV28 and J is TRBJ2-5; TRBD2 aligns across 7 bases. Germline V lookup: CDR1 MDHEN, CDR2 SYDVKM. CDR3 length: 12 residues. V lost 4 bases and J lost 14; bases outside the gene matches: 10. CDR3 coding DNA: TGTGCCAGCAGTTACGGTGGCGGGGGAAACTACTTC. Translating gives CASSYGGGGNYF. The whole variable domain, filled in from reference TRBV28 and TRBJ2-5, reads DVKVTQSSRYLVKRTGEKVFLECVQDMDHENMFWYRQDPGLGLRLIYFSYDVKMKEKGDIPEGYSVSREKKERFSLILESASTNQTSMYLCASSYGGGGNYFGPGTRLLVL.

This clone was detected a few times. J is TRBJ1-5 and V is TRBV6-5, with TRBD1 matching 7 bases. The CDR3 has 15 residues. J lost 2 bases, V lost 7 bases, and 8 bases had no gene match. The germline V gene encodes CDR1 MNHEY and CDR2 SVGAGI. This CDR3 is CASMPRGLGNQPQHF. The CDR3 DNA reads TGTGCCAGCATGCCGAGGGGGCTTGGCAATCAGCCCCAGCATTTT.

The genes are TRBV11-2 and TRBJ2-7; TRBD1 agrees at 9 bases. The CDR3 consists of 16 residues. Trimming took 0 bases from V and 1 from J; bases not matched to a gene: 4. Germline CDR1 SGHAT, CDR2 FQNNGV. Here the CDR3 reads CASSLDLDRGSYEQYF. DNA for the CDR3: TGTGCCAGCAGCTTAGATCTCGACAGGGGGTCCTACGAGCAGTACTTC.

This chain links TRBV19 with TRBJ1-2, with 8 positions matching TRBD1. Germline V gene sequence: CDR1 LNHDA, CDR2 SQIVND (reference sequence). The CDR3 consists of 15 residues. After removal of 7 bases from V and 8 bases from J, the junction contained 15 bases not matched to a gene. As DNA, the CDR3 is TGTGCCAGTACCCAACAAACAGGGGGGCAGCCGGGCTACACCTTC. It codes for CASTQQTGGQPGYTF.

The genes are TRBV7-7 and TRBJ2-5, with 12 bases that match TRBD2. There are 14 residues in the CDR3. The ends lost 3 bases at V and 4 bases at J; junction bases unmatched: 0. Germline-derived CDR1 and CDR2 are SSHAT and FNYEAQ (reference sequence). CDR3 amino acids: CASSLTSGGETQYF. Written as DNA, the CDR3 is TGTGCCAGCAGCTTGACTAGCGGGGGAGAGACCCAGTACTTC.

The CDR3 region has the DNA TGTGCCAGCAGTGGCCGACAGCTCGGGGGCTACACCTTC. It translates to CASSGRQLGGYTF. The V gene is TRBV6-6, the J gene TRBJ1-2; D possibly corresponds to TRBD1 (5 bases). Germline loops: CDR1 MNHNY, CDR2 SVGAGI (reference sequence). The CDR3 loop spans 13 amino acids. V was clipped by 5 bases and J by 8 bases, with 15 bases between them.

The chain combines TRBV25-1 with TRBJ1-2; 8 bases are shared with TRBD1. V was pared by 4 bases and J by 3 bases, with 13 bases of the junction left unmatched. CDR1 is MGHDK, CDR2 SYGVNS, per germline. This CDR3 comprises 17 residues. The CDR3 sequence: CASSGVSGQAVDYGYTF. The CDR3, as DNA: TGTGCCAGCAGTGGAGTATCGGGACAGGCCGTCGACTATGGCTACACCTTC.

The chain is built from TRBV5-4 and TRBJ2-5; 10 bases fit TRBD1. Looked up from germline, CDR1 is SGHNT and CDR2 is YYREEE (reference sequence). The CDR3 length is 15 residues. V dropped 0 bases and J dropped 5; count of bases not matched to a gene: 4. CDR3 sequence reads: CASSLVGTGEETQYF. CDR3 nucleotides: TGTGCCAGCAGCTTGGTGGGGACAGGGGAGGAGACCCAGTACTTC.

J is TRBJ1-1 and V is TRBV2, with D possibly being TRBD1 (5 bases). Germline V gene sequence: CDR1 SNHLY, CDR2 FYNNEI. The CDR3 covers 13 residues. Trimming took off 8 bases at V and 5 bases at J, with 15 bases between the two ends. CDR3 residues: CASAPREGTEAFF. Written as DNA, the CDR3 is TGTGCCAGCGCCCCCCGGGAGGGGACTGAAGCTTTCTTT. Together with reference TRBV2 and TRBJ1-1, the CDR3 gives the full variable domain: EPEVTQTPSHQVTQMGQEVILRCVPISNHLYFYWYRQILGQKVEFLVSFYNNEISEKSEIFDDQFSVERPDGSNFTLKIRSTKLEDSAMYFCASAPREGTEAFFGQGTRLTVV.

This chain connects TRBV6-5 to TRBJ2-1; D may be TRBD1 (6 bases). CDR3 size: 14 residues. The germline CDR1 and CDR2 sequences are MNHEY and SVGAGI. The V end lost 4 bases, the J end lost 6 bases, and 13 bases lay between the germline ends. CDR3 sequence reads: CASSSGHQRNEQFF. CDR3 coding DNA: TGTGCCAGCAGTTCGGGACACCAACGCAATGAGCAGTTCTTC.

This chain uses TRBV4-3 with TRBJ1-6; D is unclear. Looked up from germline, CDR1 is LGHNA and CDR2 is YSLEER. The V end lost 4 bases, the J end lost 9 bases, and 10 bases lay between the germline ends. The length of the CDR3 is 13 residues. CDR3 sequence reads: CASSPTECSPLHF. The CDR3 coding sequence is TGCGCCAGCAGCCCTACCGAATGTTCACCCCTCCACTTT.

This chain connects TRBV7-6 to TRBJ1-5, with 9 nucleotides matching TRBD1. V shed 5 bases, J shed 7 bases, and the junction held 3 bases outside the gene matches. CDR1 SGHVS and CDR2 FNYEAQ come from the germline V gene. CDR3 length equals 13 residues. This chain's CDR3 is CASSRQGGQPQHF. As DNA, the CDR3 is TGTGCCAGCAGCCGACAGGGGGGACAGCCCCAGCATTTT.

V gene TRBV2 combines with J gene TRBJ1-6; TRBD1 might be the D (5 bases). Germline loops: CDR1 SNHLY, CDR2 FYNNEI. V lost 7 bases, J lost 0 bases, and 13 bases lay in between. The CDR3 is 16 amino acids. In DNA form, the CDR3 reads TGTGCCAGCATGGACAAGTTCCCCTCCTATAATTCACCCCTCCACTTT. It encodes CASMDKFPSYNSPLHF.

The V call is TRBV7-2, the J call TRBJ2-5; tentative D call: TRBD2 (6 bases). V was shortened by 2 bases and J by 2 bases, with 12 bases between the two germline ends. Germline assignment: CDR1 SGHTA and CDR2 FQGNSA. This CDR3 has 15 residues. CDR3 sequence reads: CASSLLAGRQETQYF. CDR3 DNA: TGTGCCAGCAGCTTACTCGCTGGGAGGCAAGAGACCCAGTACTTC.

The chain combines TRBV27 with TRBJ2-5; tentative D call: TRBD1 (6 bases). The DNA end is more similar to TRBJ2-7, so the J call may be wrong. This CDR3 has 13 amino acids. CDR1 is MNHEY, CDR2 SMNVEV, per germline (reference sequence). The CDR3 spells CASSLGRGNEQYF. The CDR3 nucleotides are TGTGCCAGCAGTTTAGGCAGGGGCAACGAGCAGTACTTC.

V is TRBV19 and J is TRBJ2-7; possibly TRBD1 for D (6 bases). There are 14 residues in the CDR3. CDR1 and CDR2 from the germline V gene are LNHDA and SQIVND (reference sequence). V was trimmed by 5 bases and J by 4 bases, leaving 15 bases between them. The CDR3 bases are TGTGCCAGTAGTCCCAACAGGGATCGATACGAGCAGTACTTC. Its translation is CASSPNRDRYEQYF.

About this clone: At one boundary the junction diverges from the germline segment, which might be a read error. This chain uses TRBV10-3 with TRBJ1-1, with D perhaps matching TRBD1 (6 bases). The CDR3 length is 11 residues. In germline, CDR1 is ENHRY, CDR2 SYGVKD. CDR3 in DNA: TGTGCCATCAGTGAGGCATTCGGGACATGGTTT. Translating gives CAISEAFGTWF.

The chain employs TRBV13 and TRBJ2-2, with a possible D match to TRBD2 (7 bases). V was cut by 1 base and J by 2 bases, with 14 bases left in between. This CDR3 has 17 amino acids. The germline V gene encodes CDR1 PRHDT and CDR2 FYEKMQ (reference sequence). This CDR3 is CASSLVIGGPNTGELFF. The CDR3, as DNA: TGTGCCAGCAGCTTAGTAATCGGGGGGCCCAACACCGGGGAGCTGTTTTTT.

This chain joins TRBV6-6 and TRBJ1-4; maybe TRBD1 (5 bases). The CDR3 has 12 residues. CDR1 MNHNY and CDR2 SVGAGI come from the germline V gene (reference sequence). The ends were cut back, 7 bases at V and 4 bases at J, with 7 bases in the middle. CDR3 protein: CASNQGNEKLFF. The DNA for the CDR3 is TGTGCCAGCAATCAGGGTAATGAAAAACTGTTTTTT.

Concerning this clone itself: The junction shows a germline mismatch at one end, possibly a read error. The chain employs TRBV7-9 and TRBJ1-2; tentatively, D is TRBD1 (6 bases). The CDR3 has 12 residues. Germline CDR1 is SEHNR and CDR2 is FQNEAQ (reference sequence). This CDR3 is CSSQGRSYGYTF. Written as DNA, the CDR3 is TGTTCCAGCCAGGGGCGGTCGTATGGCTACACCTTC.

The chain recombines TRBV5-8 with TRBJ1-4; unclear D gene. This CDR3 comprises 13 residues. Germline-derived CDR1 and CDR2 are SGHTS and YDEGEE. V was cut by 10 bases and J by 2 bases, with 12 bases left in between. CDR3 sequence: CAGEAFTNEKLFF. The CDR3, as DNA: TGTGCCGGGGAGGCGTTCACTAATGAAAAACTGTTTTTT. The variable domain in full, with the rest retrieved from reference TRBV5-8 and TRBJ1-4, is EAGVTQSPTHLIKTRGQQATLRCSPISGHTSVYWYQQALGLGLQFLLWYDEGEERNRGNFPPRFSGRQFPNYSSELNVNALELEDSALYLCAGEAFTNEKLFFGSGTQLSVL.

This clone was observed a few times. The genes are TRBV19 and TRBJ1-1; D ambiguous. Germline values: CDR1 LNHDA, CDR2 SQIVND (reference sequence). V lost 6 bases and J 1 base, leaving 9 bases between the germline ends. The CDR3 has 13 amino acids. CDR3 sequence (DNA): TGTGCCAGTAGCATGACACCGAACACTGAAGCTTTCTTT. This gives the protein CASSMTPNTEAFF. Full variable domain (rest looked up from reference TRBV19 and TRBJ1-1): DGGITQSPKYLFRKEGQNVTLSCEQNLNHDAMYWYRQDPGQGLRLIYYSQIVNDFQKGDIAEGYSVSREKKESFPLTVTSAQKNPTAFYLCASSMTPNTEAFFGQGTRLTVV.

The chain combines TRBV5-1 with TRBJ1-1, with D hard to call. Germline lookup yields CDR1 SGHRS and CDR2 YFSETQ. The CDR3 spans 14 residues. V was cut by 0 bases and J by 4 bases, with 10 bases left in between. The CDR3: CASSLVPSGTEAFF. In nucleotides, the CDR3 is TGCGCCAGCAGCTTGGTACCATCCGGCACTGAAGCTTTCTTT.